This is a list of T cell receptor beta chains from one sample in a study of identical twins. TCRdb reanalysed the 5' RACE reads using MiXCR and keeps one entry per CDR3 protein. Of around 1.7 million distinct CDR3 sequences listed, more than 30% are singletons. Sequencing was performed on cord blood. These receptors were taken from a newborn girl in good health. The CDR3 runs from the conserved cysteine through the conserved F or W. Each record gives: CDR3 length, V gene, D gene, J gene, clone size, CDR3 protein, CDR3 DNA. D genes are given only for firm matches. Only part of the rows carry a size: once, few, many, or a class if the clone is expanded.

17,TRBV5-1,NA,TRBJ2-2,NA,CASSLRGRTPNTGELFF,TGCGCCAGCAGCTTGCGTGGCCGTACCCCGAACACCGGGGAGCTGTTTTTT
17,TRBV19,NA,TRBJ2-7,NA,CASSMEGRGSSYNEQYF,TGTGCCAGTAGTATGGAGGGGCGGGGAAGCTCCTACAATGAGCAGTACTTC
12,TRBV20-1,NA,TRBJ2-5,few,CSAIAAQETQYF,TGCAGTGCTATAGCGGCGCAAGAGACCCAGTACTTC
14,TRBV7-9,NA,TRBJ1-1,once,CASSLAGTRTEAFF,TGTGCCAGCAGCTTAGCAGGGACGCGCACTGAAGCTTTCTTT
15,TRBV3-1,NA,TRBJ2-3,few,CASSHRTTTTDTQYF,TGTGCCAGCAGCCACCGGACCACGACCACAGATACGCAGTATTTT
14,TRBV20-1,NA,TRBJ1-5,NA,CSARGAYSNQPQHF,TGCAGTGCTAGAGGAGCTTATAGCAATCAGCCCCAGCATTTT
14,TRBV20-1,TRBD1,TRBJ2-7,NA,CSARGTDPSYEQYF,TGCAGTGCTAGGGGGACAGACCCATCCTACGAGCAGTACTTC
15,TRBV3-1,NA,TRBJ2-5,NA,CASSQEYLARETQYF,TGTGCCAGCAGCCAAGAGTATCTAGCGAGGGAGACCCAGTACTTC
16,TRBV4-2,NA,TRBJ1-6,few,CASSQESYYLDSPLHF,TGTGCCAGCAGCCAAGAGTCCTACTATCTGGATTCACCCCTCCACTTT
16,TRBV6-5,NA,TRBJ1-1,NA,CASSYSIRGGNTEAFF,TGTGCCAGCAGTTACTCGATACGGGGGGGGAACACTGAAGCTTTCTTT
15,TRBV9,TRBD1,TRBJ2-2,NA,CASSTRTGSTGELFF,TGTGCCAGCAGCACCCGGACAGGGAGCACCGGGGAGCTGTTTTTT
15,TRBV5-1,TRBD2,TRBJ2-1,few,CASSLRPAGGNEQFF,TGCGCCAGCAGCTTGAGGCCAGCGGGAGGTAATGAGCAGTTCTTC
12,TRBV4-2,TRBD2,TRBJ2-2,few,CSTSGVAGELFF,TGTTCGACTAGCGGGGTAGCGGGGGAGCTGTTTTTT